This TCR beta chain stems from a study of control samples from healthy donors and cancer patients. The germline V gene encodes CDR1 SGHVS and CDR2 FQNEAQ. The CDR3 is 14 amino acids. V dropped 5 bases and J dropped 6 bases, with 13 bases sitting between them. Measured with immunoSEQ multiplex PCR; TCRdb has only the in-frame clones, and not every one. Here the sample spans 150,000 to 200,000 clones, 95% to 96% being singletons. The genes are TRBV7-8 and TRBJ1-4; D possibly corresponds to TRBD1 (6 bases). This clonotype was obtained from a woman aged 25 to 45 in good health. The sequencing sample was made of blood. The CDR3, as DNA: TGTGCCAGCAGCCGGGACATCTGGGATGAAAAACTGTTTTTT. Amino acid sequence: CASSRDIWDEKLFF.